This TCR beta chain was recorded in a study of Ad26.COV2.S vaccination and SARS-CoV-2 variants. The protocol was immunoSEQ multiplex PCR, while the TCRdb copy is restricted to in-frame clones and leaves out a portion. Among 350,000 to 450,000 clones listed, just over 90% were seen once. For this clone: Its antigen is undetermined.

General study points: Participants given vaccine showed non-spike TCR breadth similar to that of placebo recipients. Vaccine recipients had higher spike-specific TCR breadth than placebo recipients.

This TCR came from a human donor who had recovered from COVID-19. The specimen was peripheral blood, collected after recovery from COVID-19.

The CDR3 is CASSPRVTGWVLNYGYTF. For the CDR3, the DNA is TGTGCCAGCAGCCCGAGGGTAACAGGATGGGTTCTTAACTATGGCTACACCTTC. This chain joins TRBV7-2 and TRBJ1-2; maybe TRBD1 (5 bases). The CDR3 is made up of 18 amino acids. Germline lookup yields CDR1 SGHTA and CDR2 FQGNSA. V was pared by 5 bases and J by 1 base, with 23 bases between.